The text below deals with one T cell receptor (beta chain). Its target is unknown. This record belongs to a study of response to subunit inactivated influenza vaccine. This CDR3 spans 15 amino acids. V was pared by 1 base and J by 7 bases, with 8 bases of the junction left unmatched. CDR1 is LNHNV and CDR2 is YYDKDF in the germline V gene (reference sequence). TCRdb re-analysed the RT-PCR reads in MiXCR, keeping a single row per CDR3 protein. The repertoire has fewer than 800,000 distinct CDR3 sequences, about a sixth of them found once; the top ten carry 11%. General study findings and limits: A suggestion made by the authors is that each seasonal influenza vaccination recruits few new T cells.

Specimen: PBMCs from blood, collected 11 to 12 days after vaccination. The gene calls are TRBV15 and TRBJ2-3, with 7 bases identical to TRBD1. This clonotype was obtained from a man aged 45-65 years who received an inactivated influenza vaccine. The CDR3 bases are TGTGCCACCAGCAGAGTGACAGGGATATTGCATACGCAGTATTTT. Encoded protein: CATSRVTGILHTQYF.